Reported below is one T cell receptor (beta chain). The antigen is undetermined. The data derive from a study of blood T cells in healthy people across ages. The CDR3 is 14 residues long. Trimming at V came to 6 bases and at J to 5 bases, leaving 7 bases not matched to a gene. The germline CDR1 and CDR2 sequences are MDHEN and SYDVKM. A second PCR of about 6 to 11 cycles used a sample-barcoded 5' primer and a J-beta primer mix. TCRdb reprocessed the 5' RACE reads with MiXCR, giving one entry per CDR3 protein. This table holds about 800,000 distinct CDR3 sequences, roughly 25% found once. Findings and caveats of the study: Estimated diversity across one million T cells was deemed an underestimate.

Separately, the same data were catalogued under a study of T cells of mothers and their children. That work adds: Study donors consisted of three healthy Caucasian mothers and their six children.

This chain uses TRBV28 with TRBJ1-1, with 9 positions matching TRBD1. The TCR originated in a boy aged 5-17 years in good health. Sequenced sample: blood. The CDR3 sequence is CASSPGTGKTEAFF. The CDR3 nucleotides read TGTGCCAGCAGCCCCGGGACAGGGAAAACTGAAGCTTTCTTT.